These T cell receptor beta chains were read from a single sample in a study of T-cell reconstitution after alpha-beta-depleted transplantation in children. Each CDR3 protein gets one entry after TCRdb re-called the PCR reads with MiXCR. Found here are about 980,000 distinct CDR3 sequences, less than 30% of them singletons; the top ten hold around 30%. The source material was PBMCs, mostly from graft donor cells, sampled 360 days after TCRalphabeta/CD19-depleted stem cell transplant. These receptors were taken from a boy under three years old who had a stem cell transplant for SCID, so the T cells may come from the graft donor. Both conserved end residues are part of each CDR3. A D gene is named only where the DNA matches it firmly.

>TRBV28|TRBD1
CASSLIHRGREQYF
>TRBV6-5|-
CASSYGGSGELFF
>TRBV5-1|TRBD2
CASSPAGGAGTGELFF
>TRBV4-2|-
CASSQAPGVSSGELFF
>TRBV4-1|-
CASSGRGGQRNTEAFF
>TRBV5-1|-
CASTLEGIQYF
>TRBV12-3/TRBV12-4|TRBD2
CASRKPGTTNIQYF
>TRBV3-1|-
CASCQVGLRTDTQYF
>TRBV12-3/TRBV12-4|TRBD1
CASSNGQGGRNEQFF
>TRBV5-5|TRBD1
CASSRRDRDREQFF
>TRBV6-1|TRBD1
CASSLGTGGIGPEAFF
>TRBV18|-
CASSQAGVLMNTEAFF
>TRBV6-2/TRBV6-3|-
CASSPRVGQETQYF
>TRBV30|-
CAWSVQANYGYTF
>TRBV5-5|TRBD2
CASSLPSTSGGADTQYF
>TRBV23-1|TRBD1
CASSTTGGAGYTF
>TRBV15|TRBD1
CATSKGTGAGVNEQFF
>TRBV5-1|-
CASSFIGNQHVKPYEQYF
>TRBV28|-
CASSSDDRYPYNEQFF
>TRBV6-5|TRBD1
CASSFAGGVNYGYTF